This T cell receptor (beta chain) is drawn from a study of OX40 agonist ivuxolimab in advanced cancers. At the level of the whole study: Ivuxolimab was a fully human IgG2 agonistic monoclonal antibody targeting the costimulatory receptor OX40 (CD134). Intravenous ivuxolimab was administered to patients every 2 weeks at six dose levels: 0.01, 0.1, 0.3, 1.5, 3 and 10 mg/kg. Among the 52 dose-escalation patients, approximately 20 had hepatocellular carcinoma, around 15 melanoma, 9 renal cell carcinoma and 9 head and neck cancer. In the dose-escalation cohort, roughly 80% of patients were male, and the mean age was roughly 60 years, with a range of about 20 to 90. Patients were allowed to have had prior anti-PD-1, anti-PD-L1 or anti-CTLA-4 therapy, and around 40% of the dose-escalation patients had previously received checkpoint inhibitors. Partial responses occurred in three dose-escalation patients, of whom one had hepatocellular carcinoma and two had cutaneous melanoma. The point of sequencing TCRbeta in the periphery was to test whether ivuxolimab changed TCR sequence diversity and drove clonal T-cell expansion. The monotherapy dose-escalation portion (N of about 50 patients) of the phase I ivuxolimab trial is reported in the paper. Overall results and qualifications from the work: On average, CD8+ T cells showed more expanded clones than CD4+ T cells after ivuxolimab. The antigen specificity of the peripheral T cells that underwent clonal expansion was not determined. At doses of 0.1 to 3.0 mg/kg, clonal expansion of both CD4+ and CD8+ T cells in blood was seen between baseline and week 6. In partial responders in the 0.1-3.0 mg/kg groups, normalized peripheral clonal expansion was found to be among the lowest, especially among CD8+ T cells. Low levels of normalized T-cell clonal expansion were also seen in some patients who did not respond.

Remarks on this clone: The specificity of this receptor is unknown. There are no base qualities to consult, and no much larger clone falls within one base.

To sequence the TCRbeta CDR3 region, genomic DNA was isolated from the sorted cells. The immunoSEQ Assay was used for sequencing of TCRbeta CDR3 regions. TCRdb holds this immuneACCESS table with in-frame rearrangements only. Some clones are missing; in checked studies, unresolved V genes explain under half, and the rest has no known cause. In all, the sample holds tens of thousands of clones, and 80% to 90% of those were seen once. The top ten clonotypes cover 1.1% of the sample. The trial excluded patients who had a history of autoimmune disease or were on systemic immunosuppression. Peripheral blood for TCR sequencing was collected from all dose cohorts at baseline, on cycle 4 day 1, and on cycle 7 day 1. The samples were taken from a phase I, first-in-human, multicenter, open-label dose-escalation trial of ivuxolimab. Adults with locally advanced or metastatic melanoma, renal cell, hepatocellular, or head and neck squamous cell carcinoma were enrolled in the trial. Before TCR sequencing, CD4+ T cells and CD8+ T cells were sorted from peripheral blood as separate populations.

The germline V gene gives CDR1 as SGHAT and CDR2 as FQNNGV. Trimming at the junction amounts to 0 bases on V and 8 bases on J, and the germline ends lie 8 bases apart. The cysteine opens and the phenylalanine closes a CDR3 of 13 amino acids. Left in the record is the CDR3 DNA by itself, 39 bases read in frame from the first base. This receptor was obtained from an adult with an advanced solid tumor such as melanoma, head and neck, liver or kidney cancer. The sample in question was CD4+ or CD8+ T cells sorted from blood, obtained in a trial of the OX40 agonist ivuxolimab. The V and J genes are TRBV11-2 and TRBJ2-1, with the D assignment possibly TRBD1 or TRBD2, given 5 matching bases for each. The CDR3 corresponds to CASSLDRGDEQFF. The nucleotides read TGTGCCAGCAGCTTAGATCGGGGCGATGAGCAGTTCTTC.